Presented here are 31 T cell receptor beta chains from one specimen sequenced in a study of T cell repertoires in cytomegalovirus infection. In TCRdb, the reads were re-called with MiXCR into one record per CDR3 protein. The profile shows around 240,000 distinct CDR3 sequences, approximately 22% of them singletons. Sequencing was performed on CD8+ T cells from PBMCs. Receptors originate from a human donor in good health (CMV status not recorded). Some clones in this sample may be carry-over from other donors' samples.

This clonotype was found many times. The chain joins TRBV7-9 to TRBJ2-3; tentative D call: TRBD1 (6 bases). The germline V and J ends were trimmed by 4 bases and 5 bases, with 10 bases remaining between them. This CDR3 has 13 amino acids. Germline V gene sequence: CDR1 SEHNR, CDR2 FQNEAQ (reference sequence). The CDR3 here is CASSSPGVDTQYF. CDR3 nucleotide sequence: TGTGCCAGCAGCTCCCCAGGGGTAGATACGCAGTATTTT.

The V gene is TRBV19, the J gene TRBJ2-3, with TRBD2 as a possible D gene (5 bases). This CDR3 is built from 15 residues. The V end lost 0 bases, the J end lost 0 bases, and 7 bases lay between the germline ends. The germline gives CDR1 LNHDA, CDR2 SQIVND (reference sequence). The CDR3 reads CASSIDTSSTDTQYF. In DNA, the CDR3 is TGTGCCAGTAGTATAGATACTAGTAGCACAGATACGCAGTATTTT.

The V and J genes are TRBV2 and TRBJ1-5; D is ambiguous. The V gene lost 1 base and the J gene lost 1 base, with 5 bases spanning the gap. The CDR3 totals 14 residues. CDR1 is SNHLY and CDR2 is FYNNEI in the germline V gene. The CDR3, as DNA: TGTGCCAGCAGTGAAGATCTAAGCAATCAGCCCCAGCATTTT. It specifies CASSEDLSNQPQHF.

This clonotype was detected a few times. This CDR3 is CSARLLRDRGQEKLFF. DNA of the CDR3: TGCAGTGCTAGACTACTCCGGGACAGGGGCCAGGAAAAACTGTTTTTT. V usage is TRBV20-1 and J usage is TRBJ1-4, with 10 nucleotides matching TRBD1. Germline CDR1 and CDR2: DFQATT and SNEGSKA (reference sequence). The CDR3 is 16 amino acids. Trimming at V came to 2 bases and at J to 8 bases, leaving 11 bases not matched to a gene.

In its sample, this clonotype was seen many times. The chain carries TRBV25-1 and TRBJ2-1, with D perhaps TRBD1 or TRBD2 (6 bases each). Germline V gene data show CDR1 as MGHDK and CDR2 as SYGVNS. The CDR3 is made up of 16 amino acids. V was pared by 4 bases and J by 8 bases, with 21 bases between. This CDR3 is CASSAPWAGGWDEQFF. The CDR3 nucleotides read TGTGCCAGCAGTGCCCCCTGGGCCGGGGGCTGGGATGAGCAGTTCTTC.

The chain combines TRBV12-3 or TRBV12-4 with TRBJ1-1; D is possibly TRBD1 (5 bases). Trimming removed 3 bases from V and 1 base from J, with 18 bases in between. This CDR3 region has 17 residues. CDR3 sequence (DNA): TGTGCCAGCAGTTTCCCACCCCCGGGACGGAGGAACACTGAAGCTTTCTTT. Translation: CASSFPPPGRRNTEAFF.

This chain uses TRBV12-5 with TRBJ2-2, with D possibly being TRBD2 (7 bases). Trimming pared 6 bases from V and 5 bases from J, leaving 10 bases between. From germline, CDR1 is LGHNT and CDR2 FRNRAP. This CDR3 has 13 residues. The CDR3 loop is CASGAGATGELFF. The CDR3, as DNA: TGTGCTAGTGGGGCGGGGGCGACCGGGGAGCTGTTTTTT.

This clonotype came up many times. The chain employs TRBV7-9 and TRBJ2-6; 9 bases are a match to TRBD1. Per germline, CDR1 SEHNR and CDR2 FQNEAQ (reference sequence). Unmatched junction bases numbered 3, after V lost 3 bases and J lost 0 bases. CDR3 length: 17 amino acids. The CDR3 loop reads CASSFWDRVSGANVLTF. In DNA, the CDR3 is TGTGCCAGCAGCTTTTGGGACAGGGTCTCTGGGGCCAACGTCCTGACTTTC.

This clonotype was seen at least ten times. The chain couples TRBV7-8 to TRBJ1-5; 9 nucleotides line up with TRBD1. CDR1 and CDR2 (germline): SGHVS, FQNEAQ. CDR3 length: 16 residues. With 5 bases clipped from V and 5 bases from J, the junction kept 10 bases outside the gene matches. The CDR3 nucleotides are TGTGCCAGCAGCGATAGAGGGACAGGGATTGATCAGCCCCAGCATTTT. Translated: CASSDRGTGIDQPQHF. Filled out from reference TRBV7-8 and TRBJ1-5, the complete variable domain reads GAGVSQSPRYKVAKRGQDVALRCDPISGHVSLFWYQQALGQGPEFLTYFQNEAQLDKSGLPSDRFFAERPEGSVSTLKIQRTQQEDSAVYLCASSDRGTGIDQPQHFGDGTRLSIL.

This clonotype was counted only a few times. The CDR3 region is CASSFLAGDYNEQFF. The CDR3 DNA reads as TGTGCCAGCAGCTTCCTAGCGGGAGATTACAATGAGCAGTTCTTC. This chain joins TRBV7-6 and TRBJ2-1, with 10 positions matching TRBD2. CDR1 SGHVS and CDR2 FNYEAQ come from the germline V gene. Germline trimming cut 3 bases from V and 4 bases from J; bases unmatched to any gene: 3. This CDR3 region has 15 residues.

The CDR3 sequence is CASGRGSGANVLTF. As DNA, the CDR3 is TGTGCCAGCGGCAGGGGCTCTGGGGCCAACGTCCTGACTTTC. This chain links TRBV9 with TRBJ2-6, with D possibly matching TRBD1 (6 bases). Trimming left V 7 bases short and J 0 bases short, with 8 bases between. This CDR3 is 14 amino acids long. Germline-derived CDR1 and CDR2 are SGDLS and YYNGEE.

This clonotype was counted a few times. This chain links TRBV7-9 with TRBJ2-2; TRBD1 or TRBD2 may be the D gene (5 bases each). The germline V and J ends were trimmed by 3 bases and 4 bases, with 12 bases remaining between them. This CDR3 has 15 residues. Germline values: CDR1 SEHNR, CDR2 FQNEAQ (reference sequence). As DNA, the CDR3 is TGTGCCAGCAGCTTTAGGCAGGGAGCCACCGGGGAGCTGTTTTTT. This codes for CASSFRQGATGELFF.

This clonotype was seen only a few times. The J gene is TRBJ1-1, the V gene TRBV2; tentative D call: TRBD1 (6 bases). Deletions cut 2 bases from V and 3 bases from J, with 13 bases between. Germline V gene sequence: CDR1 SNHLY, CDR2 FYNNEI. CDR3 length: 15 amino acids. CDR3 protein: CASSEFRGGDTEAFF. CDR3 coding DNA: TGTGCCAGCAGTGAATTTAGGGGGGGTGACACTGAAGCTTTCTTT.

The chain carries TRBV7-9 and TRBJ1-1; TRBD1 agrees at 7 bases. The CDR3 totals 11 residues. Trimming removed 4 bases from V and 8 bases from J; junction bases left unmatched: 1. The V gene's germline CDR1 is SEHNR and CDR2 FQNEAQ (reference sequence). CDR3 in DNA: TGTGCCAGCAGCTGGGGACAGGAAGCTTTCTTT. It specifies CASSWGQEAFF.

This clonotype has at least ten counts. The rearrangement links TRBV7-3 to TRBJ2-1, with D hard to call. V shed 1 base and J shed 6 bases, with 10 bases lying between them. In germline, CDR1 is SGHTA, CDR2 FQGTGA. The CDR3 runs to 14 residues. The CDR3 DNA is TGTGCCAGCAGCTTAATCGGCAATCCCAATGAGCAGTTCTTC. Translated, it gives CASSLIGNPNEQFF.

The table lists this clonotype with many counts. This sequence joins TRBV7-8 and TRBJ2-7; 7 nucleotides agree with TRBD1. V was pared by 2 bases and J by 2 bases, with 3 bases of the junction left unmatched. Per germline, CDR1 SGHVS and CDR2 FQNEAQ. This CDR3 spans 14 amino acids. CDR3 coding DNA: TGTGCCAGCAGCTTATATCAGGGGGCCTACGAGCAGTACTTC. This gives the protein CASSLYQGAYEQYF.

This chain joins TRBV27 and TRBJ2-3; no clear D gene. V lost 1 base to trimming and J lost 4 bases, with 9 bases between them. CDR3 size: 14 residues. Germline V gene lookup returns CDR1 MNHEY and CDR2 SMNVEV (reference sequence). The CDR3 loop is CASSLFLSADTQYF. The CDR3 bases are TGTGCCAGCAGTTTATTTTTGTCCGCAGATACGCAGTATTTT.

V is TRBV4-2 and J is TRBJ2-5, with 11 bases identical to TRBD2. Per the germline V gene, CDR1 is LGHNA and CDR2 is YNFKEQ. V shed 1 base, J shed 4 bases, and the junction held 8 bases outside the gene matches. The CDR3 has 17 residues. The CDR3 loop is CASSQGETSGASETQYF. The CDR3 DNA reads TGTGCCAGCAGCCAAGGGGAGACTAGCGGGGCCTCAGAGACCCAGTACTTC.

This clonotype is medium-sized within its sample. The CDR3 DNA reads as TGTGCCAGCAGCTCAACAGGGGGCGACACAGATACGCAGTATTTT. Translating it yields CASSSTGGDTDTQYF. The chain carries TRBV7-9 and TRBJ2-3; 9 positions match TRBD1. The length of the CDR3 is 15 residues. Germline V CDR1 and CDR2: SEHNR, FQNEAQ (reference sequence). V shed 4 bases, J shed 2 bases, and the junction held 4 bases outside the gene matches.

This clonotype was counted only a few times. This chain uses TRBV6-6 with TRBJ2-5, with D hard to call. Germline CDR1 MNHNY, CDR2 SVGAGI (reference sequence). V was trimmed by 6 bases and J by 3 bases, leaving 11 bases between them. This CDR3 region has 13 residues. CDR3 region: CASRPGYEETQYF. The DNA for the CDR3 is TGTGCCAGCAGGCCCGGGTATGAAGAGACCCAGTACTTC.

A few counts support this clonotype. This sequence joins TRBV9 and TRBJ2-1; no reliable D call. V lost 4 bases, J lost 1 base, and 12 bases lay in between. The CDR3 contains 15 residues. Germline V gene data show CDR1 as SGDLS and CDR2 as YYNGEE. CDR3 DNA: TGTGCCAGCAGCCCCTTGAGGCTGTCCTACAATGAGCAGTTCTTC. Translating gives CASSPLRLSYNEQFF.

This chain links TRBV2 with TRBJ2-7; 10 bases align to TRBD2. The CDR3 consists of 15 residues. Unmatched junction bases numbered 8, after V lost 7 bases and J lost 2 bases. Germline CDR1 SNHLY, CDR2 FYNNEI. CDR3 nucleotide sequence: TGTGCCAGCATCTCATCCGGACTAGCGGCCTACGAGCAGTACTTC. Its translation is CASISSGLAAYEQYF.

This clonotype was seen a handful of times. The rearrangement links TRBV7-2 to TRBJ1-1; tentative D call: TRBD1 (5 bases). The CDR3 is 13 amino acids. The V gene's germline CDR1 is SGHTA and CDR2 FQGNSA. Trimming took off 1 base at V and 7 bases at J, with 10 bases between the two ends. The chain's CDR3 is CASSLVEGREAFF. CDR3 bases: TGTGCCAGCAGCTTAGTGGAGGGGCGTGAAGCTTTCTTT.

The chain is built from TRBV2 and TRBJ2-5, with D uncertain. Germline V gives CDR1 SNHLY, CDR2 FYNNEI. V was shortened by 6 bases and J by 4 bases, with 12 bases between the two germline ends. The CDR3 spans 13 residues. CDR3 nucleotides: TGTGCCAGCAGACCTAAGGGCAGAGAGACCCAGTACTTC. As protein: CASRPKGRETQYF.

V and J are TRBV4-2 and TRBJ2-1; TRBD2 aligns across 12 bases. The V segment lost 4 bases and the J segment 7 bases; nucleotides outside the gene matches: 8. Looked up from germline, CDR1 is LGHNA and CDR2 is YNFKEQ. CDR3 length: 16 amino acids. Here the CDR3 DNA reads TGTGCCAGCAGCCCGGACCAGGGACTAGCGGGTAATGAGCAGTTCTTC. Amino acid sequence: CASSPDQGLAGNEQFF.

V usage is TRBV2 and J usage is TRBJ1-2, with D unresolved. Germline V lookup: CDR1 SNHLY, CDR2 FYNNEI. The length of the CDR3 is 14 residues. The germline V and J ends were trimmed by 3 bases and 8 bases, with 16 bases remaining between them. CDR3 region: CASSDIQTPWGYTF. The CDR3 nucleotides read TGTGCCAGCAGTGATATCCAGACCCCCTGGGGCTACACCTTC.

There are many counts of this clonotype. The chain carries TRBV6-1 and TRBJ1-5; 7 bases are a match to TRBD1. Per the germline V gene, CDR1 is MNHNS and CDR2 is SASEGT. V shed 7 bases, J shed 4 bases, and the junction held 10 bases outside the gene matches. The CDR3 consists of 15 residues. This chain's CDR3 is CASTGMTGWNQPQHF. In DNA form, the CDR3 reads TGTGCCAGCACCGGAATGACAGGGTGGAATCAGCCCCAGCATTTT.

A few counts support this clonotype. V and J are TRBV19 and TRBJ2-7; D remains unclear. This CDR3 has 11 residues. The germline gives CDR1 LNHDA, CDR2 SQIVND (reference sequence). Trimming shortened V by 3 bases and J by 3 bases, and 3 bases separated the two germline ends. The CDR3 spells CASSMGYEQYF. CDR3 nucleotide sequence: TGTGCCAGTAGTATGGGCTACGAGCAGTACTTC.

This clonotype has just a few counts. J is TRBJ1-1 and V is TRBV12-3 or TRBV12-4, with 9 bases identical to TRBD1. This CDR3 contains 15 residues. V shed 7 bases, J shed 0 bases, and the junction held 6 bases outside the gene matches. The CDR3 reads CASIQGASMNTEAFF. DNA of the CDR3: TGTGCCAGCATACAGGGGGCGAGTATGAACACTGAAGCTTTCTTT.

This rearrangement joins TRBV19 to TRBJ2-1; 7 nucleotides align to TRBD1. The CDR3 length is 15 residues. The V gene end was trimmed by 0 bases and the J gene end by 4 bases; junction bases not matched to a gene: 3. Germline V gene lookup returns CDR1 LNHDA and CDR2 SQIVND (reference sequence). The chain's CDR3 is CASSIDRGQYNEQFF. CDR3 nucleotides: TGTGCCAGTAGTATAGATCGGGGACAGTACAATGAGCAGTTCTTC.

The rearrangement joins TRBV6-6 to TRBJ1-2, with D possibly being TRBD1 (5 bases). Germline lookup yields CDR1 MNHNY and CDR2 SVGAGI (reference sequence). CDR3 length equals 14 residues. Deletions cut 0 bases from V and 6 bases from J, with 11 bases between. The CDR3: CASSYSVGRDGYTF. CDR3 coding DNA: TGTGCCAGCAGTTACTCGGTGGGGCGGGATGGCTACACCTTC.